These 20 T cell receptor beta chains were all obtained from the same sample, sequenced in a study of cytomegalovirus exposure and HLA in healthy donors. In the PCR, 60 Vbeta and 13 Jbeta primers were used. Method: immunoSEQ multiplex PCR; TCRdb's copy keeps in-frame clones and lacks some. In the table there are a few hundred thousand clones, approximately 82% of which are singletons. Sample: PBMCs. Every receptor here comes from a woman between 40 and 50 years old in good health and CMV-seronegative.

The chain combines TRBV9 with TRBJ1-2; TRBD1 matches at 7 bases. The CDR3 length is 13 residues. Germline V CDR1 and CDR2: SGDLS, YYNGEE. Germline trimming cut 7 bases from V and 8 bases from J; bases unmatched to any gene: 11. Here the CDR3 reads CASGWSTGNGYTF. In nucleotides, the CDR3 is TGTGCCAGCGGGTGGTCGACAGGGAACGGCTACACCTTC.

This clone was seen just once. The rearrangement uses TRBV7-9 and TRBJ1-5; 8 bases are a match to TRBD1. This CDR3 comprises 15 residues. The germline gives CDR1 SEHNR, CDR2 FQNEAQ (reference sequence). The junction had 0 bases not matched to a gene; V was cut back by 0 bases and J by 2 bases. This CDR3 reads CASSLAGQGNQPQHF. For the CDR3, the DNA is TGTGCCAGCAGCTTAGCGGGACAGGGCAATCAGCCCCAGCATTTT.

This chain links TRBV6-5 with TRBJ2-2; D is perhaps TRBD1 (6 bases). This CDR3 spans 14 amino acids. V was trimmed by 8 bases and J by 1 base, leaving 11 bases between them. Germline V gene sequence: CDR1 MNHEY, CDR2 SVGAGI. CDR3 sequence: CASARGRNTGELFF. CDR3 DNA sequence: TGTGCCAGCGCCAGGGGTCGGAACACCGGGGAGCTGTTTTTT.

V gene TRBV2 combines with J gene TRBJ2-7; no reliable D call. This CDR3 region has 12 residues. Germline V gives CDR1 SNHLY, CDR2 FYNNEI. The V end was cut by 9 bases, the J end by 5 bases, with 14 bases between. The CDR3 loop is CASKKDSDEQYF. CDR3 bases: TGTGCCAGTAAAAAAGACTCGGACGAGCAGTACTTC. Full variable domain (remainder filled in from reference TRBV2 and TRBJ2-7): EPEVTQTPSHQVTQMGQEVILRCVPISNHLYFYWYRQILGQKVEFLVSFYNNEISEKSEIFDDQFSVERPDGSNFTLKIRSTKLEDSAMYFCASKKDSDEQYFGPGTRLTVT.

The V gene is TRBV6-1, the J gene TRBJ1-1; the D is unclear. The CDR3 totals 15 residues. Germline V CDR1 and CDR2: MNHNS, SASEGT. Trimming took off 11 bases at V and 3 bases at J, with 22 bases between the two ends. The CDR3 sequence is CACLPPTTGDTEAFF. DNA for the CDR3: TGTGCCTGCCTGCCCCCCACTACCGGGGACACTGAAGCTTTCTTT.

This clone was seen a few times. The chain links TRBV11-2 to TRBJ1-2, with D tentatively TRBD1 (6 bases). Trimming cost V 3 bases and J 12 bases, with 14 bases left between them. Germline assignment: CDR1 SGHAT and CDR2 FQNNGV. This CDR3 has 12 amino acids. The CDR3 sequence is CASSFYRGADTF. CDR3 nucleotide sequence: TGTGCCAGCAGCTTCTATCGGGGGGCAGACACCTTC.

The chain links TRBV9 to TRBJ2-7, with 10 bases that match TRBD1. CDR1 and CDR2 from the germline V gene are SGDLS and YYNGEE. Trimming took 4 bases from V and 3 from J; bases not matched to a gene: 10. The CDR3 consists of 16 residues. CDR3 nucleotides: TGTGCCAGCAGCCCCAGGGACAGGGGCGATCGCTACGAGCAGTACTTC. Translated: CASSPRDRGDRYEQYF.

This clone was detected a few times. V gene TRBV6-6 combines with J gene TRBJ1-6, with 9 bases matching TRBD1. This CDR3 contains 12 residues. Germline assignment: CDR1 MNHNY and CDR2 SVGAGI (reference sequence). V shed 7 bases and J 11 bases; nucleotides not matched to a gene: 3. The chain's CDR3 is CASTGTGTPLHF. DNA of the CDR3: TGTGCCAGCACCGGGACAGGGACACCCCTCCACTTT.

The rearrangement joins TRBV13 to TRBJ2-3; D call uncertain. The V and J ends lost 3 bases and 4 bases respectively, with 5 bases between them. CDR1 and CDR2 from the germline V gene are PRHDT and FYEKMQ (reference sequence). This CDR3 has 12 amino acids. This chain's CDR3 is CASSFNSDTQYF. The CDR3 DNA sequence: TGTGCCAGCAGCTTCAACTCAGATACGCAGTATTTT.

V is TRBV7-2 and J is TRBJ2-4; D is possibly TRBD2 (6 bases). Germline V gene data show CDR1 as SGHTA and CDR2 as FQGNSA. This CDR3 contains 16 residues. Trimming pared 3 bases from V and 4 bases from J, leaving 16 bases between. CDR3 bases: TGTGCCAGCAGCTTCGACCGGACGGGGACTAAAAACATTCAGTACTTC. It translates to CASSFDRTGTKNIQYF.

CDR3 loop: CASVRTGGLNNQPQHF. The CDR3 DNA reads TGTGCCAGTGTACGAACTGGGGGCCTGAACAATCAGCCCCAGCATTTT. The chain combines TRBV19 with TRBJ1-5, with D possibly being TRBD1 (6 bases). V was shortened by 8 bases and J by 3 bases, with 20 bases between the two germline ends. The length of the CDR3 is 16 residues. Germline values: CDR1 LNHDA, CDR2 SQIVND (reference sequence).

This chain links TRBV2 with TRBJ2-7; TRBD2 matches 7 bases. From germline, CDR1 is SNHLY and CDR2 FYNNEI. J gave up 4 bases and V 8 bases, and 14 bases lay outside the gene matches. CDR3 length equals 15 residues. In nucleotides, the CDR3 is TGTGCCAGCGCCGTAGAGGCGGGGGACTTATACGAGCAGTACTTC. As protein: CASAVEAGDLYEQYF.

This rearrangement joins TRBV7-9 to TRBJ2-5, with a possible D match to TRBD2 (7 bases). The length of the CDR3 is 13 residues. Trimming took off 4 bases at V and 5 bases at J, with 11 bases between the two ends. In germline, CDR1 is SEHNR, CDR2 FQNEAQ (reference sequence). CDR3 coding DNA: TGTGCCAGCAGCTCCGCGGGGGCGGAGACCCAGTACTTC. Translation: CASSSAGAETQYF. Filled out from reference TRBV7-9 and TRBJ2-5, the complete variable domain reads DTGVSQNPRHKITKRGQNVTFRCDPISEHNRLYWYRQTLGQGPEFLTYFQNEAQLEKSRLLSDRFSAERPKGSFSTLEIQRTEQGDSAMYLCASSSAGAETQYFGPGTRLLVL.

The CDR3 DNA follows: TGCGCCAGCAGCCTAACCTCGACGGGGAGGAACACTGAAGCTTTCTTT. It codes for CASSLTSTGRNTEAFF. This chain uses TRBV5-1 with TRBJ1-1, with D unresolved. The CDR3 covers 16 residues. Trimming stripped 4 bases from V and 1 base from J, with 17 bases between. Germline CDR1 reads SGHRS; CDR2 reads YFSETQ.

J is TRBJ1-5 and V is TRBV19; TRBD1 matches at 8 bases. Per the germline V gene, CDR1 is LNHDA and CDR2 is SQIVND (reference sequence). With V trimmed by 5 bases and J by 6 bases, 6 bases remained unmatched. The CDR3 is 14 amino acids. This CDR3 is CASSPDRDGQPQHF. CDR3 coding DNA: TGTGCCAGTAGTCCGGACAGGGACGGTCAGCCCCAGCATTTT.

The chain links TRBV5-6 to TRBJ2-4; possible D gene TRBD1, 5 bases. Germline V gene sequence: CDR1 SGHDT, CDR2 YYEEEE. V lost 1 base and J lost 7, with 6 bases in between. The CDR3 is 12 residues long. The CDR3 sequence: CASSLRGNIQYF. CDR3 nucleotides: TGTGCCAGCAGCTTGAGGGGCAACATTCAGTACTTC.

The chain combines TRBV11-2 with TRBJ1-2, with D possibly matching TRBD1 (6 bases). The germline gives CDR1 SGHAT, CDR2 FQNNGV. Deletions cut 5 bases from V and 1 base from J, with 17 bases between. This CDR3 spans 16 amino acids. The CDR3 protein is CASSPLRDKVNYGYTF. CDR3 nucleotides: TGTGCCAGCAGCCCACTCCGGGACAAAGTTAACTATGGCTACACCTTC.

The chain is built from TRBV27 and TRBJ1-2, with 9 bases lining up with TRBD1. Unmatched junction bases numbered 4, after V lost 8 bases and J lost 3 bases. This CDR3 has 13 residues. CDR1 is MNHEY, CDR2 SMNVEV, per germline (reference sequence). The CDR3, as DNA: TGTGCCAGCTCGGGACAGGGTGACTATGGCTACACCTTC. Amino acids: CASSGQGDYGYTF.

The chain joins TRBV11-2 to TRBJ1-1, with D possibly being TRBD1 (6 bases). Trimming pared 5 bases from V and 6 bases from J, leaving 16 bases between. In germline, CDR1 is SGHAT, CDR2 FQNNGV. CDR3 size: 14 residues. CDR3 sequence reads: CASSPLQGRPEAFF. CDR3 DNA: TGTGCCAGCAGCCCACTACAGGGTCGGCCTGAAGCTTTCTTT.

CDR3 nucleotides: TGTGCCAGCAGCCAAGATCCCAGCGGGGGCGAAACCGGGGAGCTGTTTTTT. Residues: CASSQDPSGGETGELFF. V is TRBV14 and J is TRBJ2-2, with 8 bases fitting TRBD2. The CDR3 length is 17 residues. The germline V gene has CDR1 SGHDN and CDR2 FVKESK. V shed 0 bases and J 5 bases; nucleotides not matched to a gene: 8.